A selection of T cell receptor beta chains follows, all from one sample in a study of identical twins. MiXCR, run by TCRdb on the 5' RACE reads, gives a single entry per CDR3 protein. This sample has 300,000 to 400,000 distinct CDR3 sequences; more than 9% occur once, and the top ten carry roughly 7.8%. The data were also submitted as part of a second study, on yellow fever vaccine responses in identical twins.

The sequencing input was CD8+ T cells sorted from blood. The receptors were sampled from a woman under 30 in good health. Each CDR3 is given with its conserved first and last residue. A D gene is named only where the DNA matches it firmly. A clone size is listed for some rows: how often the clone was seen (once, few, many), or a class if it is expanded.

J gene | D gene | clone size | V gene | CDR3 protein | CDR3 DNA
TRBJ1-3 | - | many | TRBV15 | CATSRDTNSGNTIYF | TGTGCCACCAGCCGAGATACCAACTCTGGAAACACCATATATTTT
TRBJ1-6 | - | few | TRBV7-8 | CASSLEVRAHYNSPLHF | TGTGCCAGCAGCTTAGAGGTCAGGGCCCATTATAATTCACCCCTCCACTTT
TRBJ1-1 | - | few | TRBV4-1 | CASRIQGEWNTEAFF | TGCGCCTCCAGAATCCAGGGTGAATGGAACACTGAAGCTTTCTTT
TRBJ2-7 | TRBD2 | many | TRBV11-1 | CASSFWLAEGSYEQYF | TGTGCCAGCAGCTTCTGGCTAGCGGAGGGGTCCTACGAGCAGTACTTC
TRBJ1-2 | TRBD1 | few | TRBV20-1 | CSAATGNYGYTF | TGCAGTGCTGCGACAGGGAACTATGGCTACACCTTC
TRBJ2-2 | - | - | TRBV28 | CASLRQESNTGELFF | TGTGCCAGCCTTCGACAGGAGTCGAACACCGGGGAGCTGTTTTTT
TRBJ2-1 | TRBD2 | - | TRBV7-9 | CASSAGTRNEQFF | TGTGCCAGCAGCGCCGGGACTAGGAATGAGCAGTTCTTC
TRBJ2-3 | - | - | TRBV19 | CASSIGLLLERSTDTQYF | TGTGCCAGTAGTATAGGCCTTCTACTGGAGCGGAGCACAGATACGCAGTATTTT
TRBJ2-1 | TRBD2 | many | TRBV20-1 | CSARVLAGGPSEQFF | TGCAGTGCTAGAGTACTAGCGGGAGGGCCTAGTGAGCAGTTCTTC
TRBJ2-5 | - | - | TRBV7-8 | CASSLARAGTSQETQYF | TGTGCCAGCAGCTTAGCCCGAGCCGGGACTTCCCAAGAGACCCAGTACTTC
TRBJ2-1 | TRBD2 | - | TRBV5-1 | CASSLVGLLAGAVNEQFF | TGCGCCAGCAGCTTGGTCGGCTTACTAGCGGGAGCAGTCAATGAGCAGTTCTTC
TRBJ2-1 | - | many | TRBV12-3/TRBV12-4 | CATDLYNEQFF | TGTGCCACAGATCTCTACAATGAGCAGTTCTTC
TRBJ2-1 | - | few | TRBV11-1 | CASSLPAVSSYNEQFF | TGTGCCAGCAGCCTCCCAGCGGTGAGCTCCTACAATGAGCAGTTCTTC
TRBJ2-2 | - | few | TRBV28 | CASTGLGGGELFF | TGTGCCAGCACGGGACTCGGGGGCGGGGAGCTGTTTTTT
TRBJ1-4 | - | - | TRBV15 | CATSRVRHQAGGEKLFF | TGTGCCACCAGCAGAGTTCGCCACCAGGCAGGCGGTGAAAAACTGTTTTTT
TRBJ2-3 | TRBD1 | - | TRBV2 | CANLHGQVSSDTQYF | TGTGCCAATCTACATGGACAGGTTTCATCAGATACGCAGTATTTT
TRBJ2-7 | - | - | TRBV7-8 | CASSRQGSGGRAKEQYF | TGTGCCAGCAGCCGACAGGGGTCGGGCGGGAGGGCGAAAGAGCAGTACTTC
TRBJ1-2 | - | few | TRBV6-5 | CASSYGGDYGYTF | TGTGCCAGCAGTTACGGGGGGGATTATGGCTACACCTTC
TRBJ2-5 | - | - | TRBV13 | CASSLTVADKETQYF | TGTGCCAGCAGCTTAACGGTAGCGGATAAAGAGACCCAGTACTTC
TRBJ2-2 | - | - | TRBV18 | CASSLGRITGELFF | TGTGCCAGCTCCCTAGGACGGATCACCGGGGAGCTGTTTTTT
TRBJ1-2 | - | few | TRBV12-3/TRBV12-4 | CASSSPGSYGYTF | TGTGCCAGCAGTTCCCCAGGGTCCTATGGCTACACCTTC
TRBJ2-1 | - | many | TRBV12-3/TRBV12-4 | CASSFSGGEQFF | TGTGCCAGCAGTTTTAGCGGAGGGGAGCAGTTCTTC
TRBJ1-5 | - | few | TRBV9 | CASSVYDGHNQPQHF | TGTGCCAGCAGCGTTTACGACGGACACAATCAGCCCCAGCATTTT
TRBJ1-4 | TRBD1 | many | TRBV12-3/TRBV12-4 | CASGGTVGYEKLFF | TGTGCCAGCGGCGGGACAGTTGGATACGAAAAACTGTTTTTT
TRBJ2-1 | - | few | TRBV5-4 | CASSLAAGTQFF | TGTGCCAGCAGCCTGGCGGCGGGGACACAGTTCTTC
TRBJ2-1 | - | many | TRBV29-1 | CSVEAPDYNEQFF | TGCAGCGTTGAAGCCCCAGATTACAATGAGCAGTTCTTC
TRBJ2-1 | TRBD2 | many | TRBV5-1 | CASNAPGGPYNEQFF | TGCGCCAGCAACGCCCCGGGGGGGCCCTACAATGAGCAGTTCTTC
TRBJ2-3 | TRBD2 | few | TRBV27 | CASSLNPASGRVGATDTQYF | TGTGCCAGCAGTTTAAATCCGGCTAGCGGGAGGGTTGGAGCCACAGATACGCAGTATTTT
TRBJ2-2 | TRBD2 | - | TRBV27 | CASSLLREPRTGELFF | TGTGCCAGCAGTTTATTGCGGGAGCCTCGAACCGGGGAGCTGTTTTTT
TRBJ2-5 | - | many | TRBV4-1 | CASSQVRSETQYF | TGCGCCAGCAGCCAAGTCAGGAGTGAGACCCAGTACTTC
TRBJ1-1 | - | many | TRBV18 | CASSPQGAEAFF | TGTGCCAGCTCACCACAGGGGGCTGAAGCTTTCTTT
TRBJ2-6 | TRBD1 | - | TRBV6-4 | CASSAGQGSGANVLTF | TGTGCCAGCAGCGCGGGACAGGGGTCCGGGGCCAACGTCCTGACTTTC
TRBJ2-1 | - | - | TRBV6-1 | CASSEAMAINEQFF | TGTGCCAGCAGTGAAGCTATGGCAATCAATGAGCAGTTCTTC
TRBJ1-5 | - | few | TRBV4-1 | CASSEVAGGGQPQHF | TGCGCCAGCAGCGAAGTGGCTGGGGGCGGTCAGCCCCAGCATTTT
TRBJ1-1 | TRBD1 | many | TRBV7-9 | CASSRQGGGAEAFF | TGTGCCAGCAGTCGACAGGGGGGAGGCGCTGAAGCTTTCTTT
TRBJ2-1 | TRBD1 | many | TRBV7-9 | CASRKGQVYEQFF | TGTGCCAGCAGGAAGGGACAGGTCTATGAGCAGTTCTTC
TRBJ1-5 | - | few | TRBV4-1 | CASSQGWGREPQHF | TGCGCCAGCAGCCAAGGGTGGGGGCGGGAGCCCCAGCATTTT
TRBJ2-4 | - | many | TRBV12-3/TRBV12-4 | CASSPNGNIQYF | TGTGCCAGCAGTCCAAATGGGAACATTCAGTACTTC
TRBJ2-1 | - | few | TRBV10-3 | CAISETEVAEGSYNEQFF | TGTGCCATCAGTGAAACAGAAGTAGCGGAGGGCTCCTACAATGAGCAGTTCTTC
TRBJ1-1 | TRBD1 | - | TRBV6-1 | CASSPGTGSKTEAFF | TGTGCCAGCAGTCCTGGGACAGGGTCTAAGACTGAAGCTTTCTTT
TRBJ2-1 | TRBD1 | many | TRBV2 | CASRTGGNEQFF | TGTGCCAGCCGGACAGGGGGGAATGAGCAGTTCTTC
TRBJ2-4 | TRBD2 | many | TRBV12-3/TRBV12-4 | CASSFWASGDKNIQYF | TGTGCCAGCAGTTTCTGGGCTAGCGGAGACAAAAACATTCAGTACTTC
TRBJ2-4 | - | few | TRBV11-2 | CASSTLGGGNIQYF | TGTGCCAGCAGCACCCTCGGAGGAGGTAACATTCAGTACTTC
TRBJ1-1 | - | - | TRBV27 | CASSSRGGREAFF | TGTGCCAGCAGTTCGCGTGGAGGCCGTGAAGCTTTCTTT
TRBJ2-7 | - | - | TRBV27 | CASSAQCSYEQYF | TGTGCCAGCAGTGCCCAGTGCTCCTACGAGCAGTACTTC
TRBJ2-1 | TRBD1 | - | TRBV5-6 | CASKNRQGANEQFF | TGTGCCAGCAAAAATCGGCAGGGGGCGAATGAGCAGTTCTTC
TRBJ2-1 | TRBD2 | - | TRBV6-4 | CASSDSGLAGEQFF | TGTGCCAGCAGTGACTCAGGACTAGCGGGTGAGCAGTTCTTC
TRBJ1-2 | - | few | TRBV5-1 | CASKDNPSYGYTF | TGCGCCAGCAAGGACAACCCCAGCTATGGCTACACCTTC
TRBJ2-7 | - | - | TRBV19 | CASSDTFSYEQYF | TGTGCCAGTAGTGACACCTTTTCCTACGAGCAGTACTTC
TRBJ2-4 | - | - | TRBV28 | CASSLPRGGIQYF | TGTGCCAGCAGTTTACCCAGGGGGGGCATTCAGTACTTC
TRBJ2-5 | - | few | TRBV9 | CASSVFLAGQETQYF | TGTGCCAGCAGCGTATTCCTGGCGGGGCAAGAGACCCAGTACTTC
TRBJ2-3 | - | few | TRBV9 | CASSGGRGLHTSSTDTQYF | TGTGCCAGCAGCGGGGGGCGGGGACTTCACACCTCTAGCACAGATACGCAGTATTTT
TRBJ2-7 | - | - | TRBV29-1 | CSVHGTDTYEQYF | TGCAGCGTCCACGGGACCGATACCTACGAGCAGTACTTC
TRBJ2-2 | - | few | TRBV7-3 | CASGWAGTGELFF | TGTGCCAGCGGGTGGGCCGGCACCGGGGAGCTGTTTTTT
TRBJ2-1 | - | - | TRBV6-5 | CASSYLQGSYNEQFF | TGTGCCAGCAGTTACTTACAAGGGTCCTACAATGAGCAGTTCTTC
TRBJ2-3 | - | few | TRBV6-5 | CASSYVEGTDTQYF | TGTGCCAGCAGTTACGTGGAGGGAACAGATACGCAGTATTTT
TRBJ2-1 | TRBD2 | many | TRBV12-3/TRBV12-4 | CASSLGTSKDEQFF | TGTGCCAGCAGTCTTGGGACTAGTAAGGATGAGCAGTTCTTC